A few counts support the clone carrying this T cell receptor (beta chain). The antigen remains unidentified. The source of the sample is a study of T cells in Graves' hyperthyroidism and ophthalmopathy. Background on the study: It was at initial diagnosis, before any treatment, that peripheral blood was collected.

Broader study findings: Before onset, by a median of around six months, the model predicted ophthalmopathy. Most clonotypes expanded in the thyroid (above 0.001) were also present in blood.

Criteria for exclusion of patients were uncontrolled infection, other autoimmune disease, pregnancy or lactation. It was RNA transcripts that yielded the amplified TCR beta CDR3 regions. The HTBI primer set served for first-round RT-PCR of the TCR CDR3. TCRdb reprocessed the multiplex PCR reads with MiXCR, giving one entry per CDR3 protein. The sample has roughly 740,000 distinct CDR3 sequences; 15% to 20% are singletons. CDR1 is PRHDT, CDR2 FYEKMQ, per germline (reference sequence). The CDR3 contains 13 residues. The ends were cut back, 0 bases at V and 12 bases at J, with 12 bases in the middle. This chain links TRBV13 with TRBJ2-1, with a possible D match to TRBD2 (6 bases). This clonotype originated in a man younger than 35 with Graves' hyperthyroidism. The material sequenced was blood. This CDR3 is CASSLGRGIGQFF. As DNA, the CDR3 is TGTGCCAGCAGCTTAGGCCGGGGGATAGGGCAGTTCTTC.